A single sample is the source of the 27 T cell receptor beta chains below, sequenced in a study of T cell responses to AZD1222 COVID-19 vaccine. Generated by immunoSEQ multiplex PCR, the TCRdb table keeps only in-frame clones and is missing some. The sample lists fewer than 200,000 clones, 88% occurring once. Sequenced here: peripheral blood, sampled on day 0 of AZD1222 vaccination. Receptors originate from an adult in good health.

The chain combines TRBV19 with TRBJ1-6, with D possibly matching TRBD1 (5 bases). Trimming took 0 bases from V and 7 from J, leaving 10 bases between them. CDR3 length: 15 amino acids. The germline gives CDR1 LNHDA, CDR2 SQIVND (reference sequence). This chain's CDR3 is CASSIDRGGNSPLHF. CDR3 nucleotide sequence: TGTGCCAGTAGTATAGATCGGGGCGGAAATTCACCCCTCCACTTT.

The gene calls are TRBV5-1 and TRBJ2-1; weak D call: TRBD1 (6 bases). Germline V CDR1 and CDR2: SGHRS, YFSETQ. The CDR3 totals 15 residues. V lost 4 bases, J lost 5 bases, and 16 bases lay in between. The CDR3 DNA follows: TGCGCCAGCAGCGCGGACAGCCCTACACACAATGAGCAGTTCTTC. It encodes CASSADSPTHNEQFF.

The V gene is TRBV25-1, the J gene TRBJ2-2, with TRBD2 matching over 9 bases. The CDR3 contains 16 residues. Germline V lookup: CDR1 MGHDK, CDR2 SYGVNS. Trimming cost V 5 bases and J 4 bases; bases outside gene matches: 8. CDR3 protein: CASSRNSGGSTGELFF. The CDR3 DNA is TGTGCCAGCAGTAGGAATAGCGGGGGTAGCACCGGGGAGCTGTTTTTT. Full variable domain (remainder filled in from reference TRBV25-1 and TRBJ2-2): EADIYQTPRYLVIGTGKKITLECSQTMGHDKMYWYQQDPGMELHLIHYSYGVNSTEKGDLSSESTVSRIRTEHFPLTLESARPSHTSQYLCASSRNSGGSTGELFFGEGSRLTVL.

The chain has TRBV5-6 and TRBJ1-1; 7 bases line up with TRBD1. In germline, CDR1 is SGHDT, CDR2 YYEEEE. This CDR3 spans 15 amino acids. With V trimmed by 0 bases and J by 4 bases, 6 bases remained unmatched. The CDR3 DNA sequence: TGTGCCAGCAGCTTGGTACAGGGGAGGTCCACTGAAGCTTTCTTT. Its translation: CASSLVQGRSTEAFF.

The chain has TRBV28 and TRBJ2-7, with D uncertain. There are 11 residues in the CDR3. V dropped 2 bases and J dropped 7 bases, with 6 bases sitting between them. CDR1 MDHEN and CDR2 SYDVKM come from the germline V gene. CDR3 in DNA: TGTGCCAGCAGTTTAGTTTTGGAGCAGTACTTC. It codes for CASSLVLEQYF.

J is TRBJ2-3 and V is TRBV15, with D possibly TRBD2 on 6 matching bases. Trimming shortened V by 1 base and J by 0 bases, and 8 bases separated the two germline ends. CDR1 is LNHNV and CDR2 is YYDKDF in the germline V gene (reference sequence). This CDR3 contains 15 residues. For the CDR3, the DNA is TGTGCCACCAGCAGAGTAGCGGTTAGCACAGATACGCAGTATTTT. Translation gives CATSRVAVSTDTQYF.

The V call is TRBV5-6, the J call TRBJ1-1; 10 bases match TRBD1. J lost 5 bases, V lost 4 bases, and 14 bases had no gene match. The V gene's germline CDR1 is SGHDT and CDR2 YYEEEE. The CDR3 is 17 amino acids. The CDR3 region has the DNA TGTGCCAGCAGCCAACTGACAGGGGGCAAAGGGAGAACTGAAGCTTTCTTT. As protein: CASSQLTGGKGRTEAFF.

This chain uses TRBV9 with TRBJ2-7, with D maybe TRBD1 (6 bases). The length of the CDR3 is 15 residues. Trimming took 4 bases from V and 6 from J, leaving 20 bases between them. Germline V gene sequence: CDR1 SGDLS, CDR2 YYNGEE. The CDR3 protein is CASSSPPGQGTEQYF. CDR3 in DNA: TGTGCCAGCAGCTCGCCCCCAGGGCAGGGGACCGAGCAGTACTTC. Based on the CDR3 plus reference TRBV9 and TRBJ2-7, the full variable domain is DSGVTQTPKHLITATGQRVTLRCSPRSGDLSVYWYQQSLDQGLQFLIQYYNGEERAKGNILERFSAQQFPDLHSELNLSSLELGDSALYFCASSSPPGQGTEQYFGPGTRLTVT.

The chain carries TRBV6-5 and TRBJ1-2, with 7 bases identical to TRBD1. Germline CDR1 reads MNHEY; CDR2 reads SVGAGI. The CDR3 sequence is 14 residues long. The junction had 8 bases not matched to a gene; V was cut back by 2 bases and J by 8 bases. Here the CDR3 DNA reads TGTGCCAGCAGTTACAGGGGGCGCGAAGGAGGCTACACCTTC. Residues: CASSYRGREGGYTF.

The chain joins TRBV6-4 to TRBJ2-1; D not certain. With 6 bases removed from V and 0 bases from J, the gap between germline ends came to 15 bases. The CDR3 sequence is 16 residues long. Per germline, CDR1 MRHNA and CDR2 SNTAGT. In DNA form, the CDR3 reads TGTGCCAGCAGAGAAAACGCGTACAGCTCCTACAATGAGCAGTTCTTC. Its protein is CASRENAYSSYNEQFF.

The CDR3 DNA sequence: TGTGCCAGCAGTAGGGGGGGAGGCGGCAATCAGCCCCAGCATTTT. The encoded protein is CASSRGGGGNQPQHF. This chain uses TRBV25-1 with TRBJ1-5; TRBD1 is a possible D gene (6 bases). The CDR3 runs 15 residues. The germline V gene has CDR1 MGHDK and CDR2 SYGVNS. V was shortened by 5 bases and J by 2 bases, with 13 bases between the two germline ends. Looking up the rest from reference TRBV25-1 and TRBJ1-5 gives the full variable domain: EADIYQTPRYLVIGTGKKITLECSQTMGHDKMYWYQQDPGMELHLIHYSYGVNSTEKGDLSSESTVSRIRTEHFPLTLESARPSHTSQYLCASSRGGGGNQPQHFGDGTRLSIL.

The V call is TRBV7-3, the J call TRBJ2-5; TRBD2 might be the D (5 bases). The V end lost 0 bases, the J end lost 5 bases, and 19 bases lay between the germline ends. The CDR3 sequence is 17 residues long. Per the germline V gene, CDR1 is SGHTA and CDR2 is FQGTGA. The DNA of the CDR3 is TGTGCCAGCAGCTTAACGGGCTTCGGGGTCCAAAAGGAGACCCAGTACTTC. Encoded protein: CASSLTGFGVQKETQYF.

The chain carries TRBV5-5 and TRBJ2-3; 7 bases are shared with TRBD2. The germline gives CDR1 SGHKS, CDR2 YYEKEE (reference sequence). The CDR3 contains 14 residues. Trimming cost V 0 bases and J 4 bases; bases outside gene matches: 2. CDR3 loop: CASSLGTRSDTQYF. The CDR3 bases are TGTGCCAGCAGCTTGGGGACTAGATCAGATACGCAGTATTTT. The variable domain in full, with the rest retrieved from reference TRBV5-5 and TRBJ2-3, is DAGVTQSPTHLIKTRGQQVTLRCSPISGHKSVSWYQQVLGQGPQFIFQYYEKEERGRGNFPDRFSARQFPNYSSELNVNALLLGDSALYLCASSLGTRSDTQYFGPGTRLTVL.

V gene TRBV10-3 combines with J gene TRBJ2-3; the match to TRBD1 covers 8 bases. Per germline, CDR1 ENHRY and CDR2 SYGVKD. J lost 2 bases, V lost 5 bases, and 6 bases had no gene match. This CDR3 has 15 residues. CDR3 coding DNA: TGTGCCATCAGTCCACAGGGGGGAGACACAGATACGCAGTATTTT. Encoded protein: CAISPQGGDTDTQYF.

The chain employs TRBV29-1 and TRBJ2-3; 7 nucleotides line up with TRBD2. The germline V gene has CDR1 SQVTM and CDR2 ANQGSEA. The length of the CDR3 is 14 residues. Trimming at V came to 4 bases and at J to 5 bases, leaving 9 bases not matched to a gene. For the CDR3, the DNA is TGCAGCGTTGGGACGGGGGGTAGGAAAGATACGCAGTATTTT. Its translation: CSVGTGGRKDTQYF.

V gene TRBV28 combines with J gene TRBJ2-7; TRBD2 matches 14 bases. The CDR3 has 16 residues. The ends lost 7 bases at V and 5 bases at J; junction bases unmatched: 10. Germline CDR1 and CDR2: MDHEN and SYDVKM. The CDR3 DNA is TGTGCCAGCACCGGACTAGCGGGAGGTGTTAGGAACGAGCAGTACTTC. It is translated as CASTGLAGGVRNEQYF. The full variable domain, its missing parts supplied by reference TRBV28 and TRBJ2-7, is DVKVTQSSRYLVKRTGEKVFLECVQDMDHENMFWYRQDPGLGLRLIYFSYDVKMKEKGDIPEGYSVSREKKERFSLILESASTNQTSMYLCASTGLAGGVRNEQYFGPGTRLTVT.

V gene TRBV19 combines with J gene TRBJ2-1; 7 bases fit TRBD2. V lost 6 bases and J lost 1; bases outside the gene matches: 3. Germline V gene lookup returns CDR1 LNHDA and CDR2 SQIVND (reference sequence). The CDR3 has 14 residues. Here the CDR3 reads CASSTGGSYNEQFF. The CDR3 region has the DNA TGTGCCAGTAGCACCGGGGGGTCCTACAATGAGCAGTTCTTC.

The CDR3 loop reads CASSLISGQGGELFF. In DNA, the CDR3 is TGTGCCAGCAGCTTAATTAGCGGACAGGGCGGGGAGCTGTTTTTT. The chain combines TRBV7-3 with TRBJ2-2; TRBD1 matches at 8 bases. The CDR3 has 15 amino acids. CDR1 is SGHTA and CDR2 is FQGTGA in the germline V gene. Germline trimming cut 1 base from V and 7 bases from J; bases unmatched to any gene: 5.

The chain uses TRBV5-1 and TRBJ2-3; weak D call: TRBD2 (6 bases). Per germline, CDR1 SGHRS and CDR2 YFSETQ. V dropped 0 bases and J dropped 3 bases, with 11 bases sitting between them. The length of the CDR3 is 15 residues. The CDR3 reads CASSLVLAQTDTQYF. The CDR3, as DNA: TGCGCCAGCAGCTTGGTACTAGCTCAGACAGATACGCAGTATTTT.

J is TRBJ1-1 and V is TRBV30, with 7 bases that match TRBD1. Germline V CDR1 and CDR2: GTSNPN, SVGIG (reference sequence). The CDR3 has 14 amino acids. The V gene end was trimmed by 4 bases and the J gene end by 4 bases; junction bases not matched to a gene: 9. CDR3 region: CAWMYADRVTEAFF. CDR3 nucleotides: TGTGCCTGGATGTACGCAGACAGGGTCACTGAAGCTTTCTTT.

The chain is built from TRBV12-3 or TRBV12-4 and TRBJ1-1; D is unresolved. CDR3 length equals 13 residues. The germline V and J ends were trimmed by 3 bases and 1 base, with 6 bases remaining between them. The CDR3 sequence is CASSFGQNTEAFF. As DNA, the CDR3 is TGTGCCAGCAGTTTTGGTCAGAACACTGAAGCTTTCTTT.

In this sample, this clone turned up a few times. The genes are TRBV27 and TRBJ2-2; 8 bases map to TRBD2. Trimming took 5 bases from V and 0 from J; bases not matched to a gene: 5. The length of the CDR3 is 16 residues. From germline, CDR1 is MNHEY and CDR2 SMNVEV (reference sequence). The CDR3 loop is CASSVLAGTNTGELFF. CDR3 coding DNA: TGTGCCAGCAGTGTATTAGCGGGGACGAACACCGGGGAGCTGTTTTTT.

V gene TRBV9 combines with J gene TRBJ2-1, with unresolved D. The CDR3 runs to 11 residues. The V end lost 4 bases, the J end lost 8 bases, and 7 bases lay between the germline ends. CDR1 SGDLS and CDR2 YYNGEE come from the germline V gene. This chain's CDR3 is CASSPGHEQFF. CDR3 bases: TGTGCCAGCAGCCCCGGGCATGAGCAGTTCTTC.

The chain uses TRBV18 and TRBJ2-5; 7 nucleotides align to TRBD2. Germline V CDR1 and CDR2: KGHSH, LQKENI. The CDR3 is 17 residues long. The V gene end was trimmed by 2 bases and the J gene end by 1 base; junction bases not matched to a gene: 10. CDR3 sequence (DNA): TGTGCCAGCTCACCAGTTCTAGCGGAGGAGATCCAAGAGACCCAGTACTTC. Encoded protein: CASSPVLAEEIQETQYF.

This chain uses TRBV11-3 with TRBJ2-1; possible D gene TRBD1, 6 bases. Trimming pared 4 bases from V and 7 bases from J, leaving 17 bases between. This CDR3 is 15 amino acids long. Germline CDR1 is SGHNT and CDR2 is YENEEA. This CDR3 is CASSSSAGTWNEQFF. The CDR3 DNA sequence: TGTGCCAGCAGCTCTTCTGCCGGGACATGGAATGAGCAGTTCTTC. The whole variable domain, remainder taken from reference TRBV11-3 and TRBJ2-1, is EAGVVQSPRYKIIEKKQPVAFWCNPISGHNTLYWYLQNLGQGPELLIRYENEEAVDDSQLPKDRFSAERLKGVDSTLKIQPAELGDSAVYLCASSSSAGTWNEQFFGPGTRLTVL.

The chain employs TRBV19 and TRBJ1-4; tentative D call: TRBD1 (6 bases). Germline CDR1 reads LNHDA; CDR2 reads SQIVND (reference sequence). The germline V and J ends were trimmed by 6 bases and 4 bases, with 15 bases remaining between them. CDR3 length: 15 amino acids. The CDR3 loop reads CASRLDRSSNEKLFF. The CDR3 bases are TGTGCCAGTAGACTCGACAGGTCCAGTAATGAAAAACTGTTTTTT.

The chain uses TRBV28 and TRBJ2-4; 9 bases are a match to TRBD1. With 5 bases clipped from V and 4 bases from J, the junction kept 15 bases outside the gene matches. The CDR3 is made up of 18 amino acids. The germline gives CDR1 MDHEN, CDR2 SYDVKM. For the CDR3, the DNA is TGTGCCAGCAGTACTAACAGGGGGCGGTATTCCCTAAAAAACATTCAGTACTTC. Its protein is CASSTNRGRYSLKNIQYF. The full variable domain, completed using reference TRBV28 and TRBJ2-4, is DVKVTQSSRYLVKRTGEKVFLECVQDMDHENMFWYRQDPGLGLRLIYFSYDVKMKEKGDIPEGYSVSREKKERFSLILESASTNQTSMYLCASSTNRGRYSLKNIQYFGAGTRLSVL.